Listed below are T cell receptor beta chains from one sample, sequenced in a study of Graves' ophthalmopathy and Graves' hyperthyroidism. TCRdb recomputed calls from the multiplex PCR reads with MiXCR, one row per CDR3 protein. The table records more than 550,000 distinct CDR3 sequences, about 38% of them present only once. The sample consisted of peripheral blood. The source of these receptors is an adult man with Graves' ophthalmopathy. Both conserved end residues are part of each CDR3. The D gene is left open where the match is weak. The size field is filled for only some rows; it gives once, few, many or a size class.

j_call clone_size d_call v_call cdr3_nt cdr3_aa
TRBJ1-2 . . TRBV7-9 TGTGCCAGCAGCCTCGATAGCGGGGGGTCTTACTATGGCTACACCTTC CASSLDSGGSYYGYTF
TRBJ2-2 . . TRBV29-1 TGCAGCGCCCCGGCTGGAGGGGAGCTGTTTTTT CSAPAGGELFF
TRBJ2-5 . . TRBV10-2 TGCGCCAGCAGTGACGGGGGGCCGAAAGAGACCCAGTACTTC CASSDGGPKETQYF
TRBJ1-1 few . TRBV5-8 TGTGCCAGCAGCTCCATTGGTGCGGAGGAGACTGAAGCTTTCTTT CASSSIGAEETEAFF
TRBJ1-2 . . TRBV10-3 TGTGCCATCAGTGCTACAGGGTTGGGTGGCTACACCTTC CAISATGLGGYTF
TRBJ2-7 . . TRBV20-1 TGCAGTGCTAGAACCAACGGGGGATCGGGGGAGCAGTACTTC CSARTNGGSGEQYF
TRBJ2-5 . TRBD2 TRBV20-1 TGCAGTGCTCGGACTAGCGGGAGCGCCGGCGGGGACGCCCAGTACTTC CSARTSGSAGGDAQYF
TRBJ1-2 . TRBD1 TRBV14 TGTGCCAGCAGTCACGCGGGACAGAGTTATGGCTACACCTTC CASSHAGQSYGYTF
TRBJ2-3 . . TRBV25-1 TGTGCCGGCAGTAGGGGAGCAGATACGCAGTATTTT CAGSRGADTQYF
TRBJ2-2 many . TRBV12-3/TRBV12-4 TGTGCCAGCCAGTTGACTAGTTCAGGCACCGGGGAGCTGTTTTTT CASQLTSSGTGELFF
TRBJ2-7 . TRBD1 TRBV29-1 TGCAGCTACACAGGGGGGATCTACGAGCAGTACTTC CSYTGGIYEQYF
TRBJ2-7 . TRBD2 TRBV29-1 TGCAGCGTTGTCGGAGCGGGGTCCTACGAGCAGTACTTC CSVVGAGSYEQYF
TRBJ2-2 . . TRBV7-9 TGTGCCAGCACCAAATCCGGGACAGGGGAGCTGTTTTTT CASTKSGTGELFF
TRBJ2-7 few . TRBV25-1 TGTGCCAGCAGTGATGAATCGATGGCCTCCTACGAGCAGTACTTC CASSDESMASYEQYF
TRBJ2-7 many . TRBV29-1 TGCAGCGTTGGAGCCCCTCTGGGGGTCTCCTACGAGCAGTACTTC CSVGAPLGVSYEQYF
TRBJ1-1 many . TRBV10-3 TGTGCCACCAGGACGAGGGGTGGGACTGAAGCTTTCTTT CATRTRGGTEAFF
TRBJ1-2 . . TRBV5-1 TGCGCCAGCAGCTTGGCCGGCACCTTC CASSLAGTF
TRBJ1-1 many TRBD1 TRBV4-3 TGCGCCAGCAGCCAAGACCGACAGGGGTGGAACACTGAAGCTTTCTTT CASSQDRQGWNTEAFF
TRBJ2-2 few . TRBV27 TGTGCCAGCAGTTTATATACAGCAAACACCGGGGAGCTGTTTTTT CASSLYTANTGELFF
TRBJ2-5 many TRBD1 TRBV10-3 TGTGCCATCAGCCACGGGACAGGGCAGGAGACCCAGTACTTC CAISHGTGQETQYF
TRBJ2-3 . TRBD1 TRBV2 TGTGCCAGCAGCTCAATGGGACAGCCCACAGATACGCAGTATTTT CASSSMGQPTDTQYF
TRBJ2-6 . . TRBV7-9 TGTGCCAGCAGCCAGACCAGACAGTACCCTGAAGCTTTC CASSQTRQYPEAF
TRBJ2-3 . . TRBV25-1 TGTGCCAGCAGTCGGGGGTTTCAAGATACGCAGTATTTT CASSRGFQDTQYF
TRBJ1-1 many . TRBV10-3 TGTGCCATCAGTGTGGACACACAGAACACTGAAGCTTTCTTT CAISVDTQNTEAFF
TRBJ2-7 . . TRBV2 TGTGCCAGCAGTGAACCGGGCGCCAACACCTACGAGCAGTACTTC CASSEPGANTYEQYF
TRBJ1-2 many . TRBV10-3 TGTGCCAGCAGCGATACGGGACAACCGACGGGTGGCTACACCTTC CASSDTGQPTGGYTF
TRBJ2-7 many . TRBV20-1 TGCAGTGCTAGAATTGGGGGAACCTACGAGCAGTACTTC CSARIGGTYEQYF
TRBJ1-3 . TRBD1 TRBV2 TGTGCCAGCAGTGTGCCTCGGGACAGAGAGAACACCATATATTTT CASSVPRDRENTIYF
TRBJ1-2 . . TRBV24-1 TGTGCCACCAGTGTCGGACATTTTTATGGCTACACCTTC CATSVGHFYGYTF
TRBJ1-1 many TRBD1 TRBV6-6 TGTGCCAGCAGTGTCGGGACAGCCGCTGAAGCTTTCTTT CASSVGTAAEAFF
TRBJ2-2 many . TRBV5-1 TGCGCCAGCAGCTTGCCGGGACGGGGAACCGGGGAGCTGTTTTTT CASSLPGRGTGELFF